Shown below are 23 T cell receptor beta chains from a single sample sequenced in a study of CD8+CD57+ T cells in acquired aplastic anemia. Genomic DNA templated the TCR beta VDJ and CDR3 profiling. One entry per CDR3 protein results from TCRdb running MiXCR on the reads. The sample records approximately 200,000 distinct CDR3 sequences, over 60% being singletons. Sequenced sample: sorted CD4+, CD8+, or CD8+CD57+ T cells (not recorded which) from PBMCs. These receptors were obtained from a human donor in good health.

Only a few counts were recorded for this clonotype. This CDR3 is CASSDRGAHEQFF. For the CDR3, the DNA is TGTGCCAGCAGCGACAGGGGGGCCCATGAGCAGTTCTTC. The chain combines TRBV27 with TRBJ2-1; 9 bases align to TRBD1. Germline CDR1 reads MNHEY; CDR2 reads SMNVEV (reference sequence). V shed 6 bases, J shed 8 bases, and the junction held 5 bases outside the gene matches. The CDR3 extends over 13 amino acids.

This clonotype was seen many times. This chain uses TRBV12-3 or TRBV12-4 with TRBJ1-4; D unresolved. The CDR3 contains 12 residues. V was clipped by 3 bases and J by 8 bases, with 7 bases between them. In DNA form, the CDR3 reads TGTGCCAGCAGTTTGGGGAGGGAAAAACTGTTTTTT. This codes for CASSLGREKLFF.

This clonotype was recorded at least ten times. This chain connects TRBV4-1 to TRBJ1-1, with a possible D match to TRBD1 (5 bases). This CDR3 contains 11 residues. CDR1 and CDR2 (germline): MGHRA, YSYEKL. Trimming stripped 5 bases from V and 6 bases from J, with 7 bases between. The CDR3 DNA is TGCGCCAGCAGCTGGGGGGCTGAAGCTTTCTTT. Its translation: CASSWGAEAFF.

This clonotype was seen at least ten times. The chain has TRBV7-9 and TRBJ1-5; D is unclear. V lost 4 bases, J lost 7 bases, and 8 bases lay in between. CDR1 is SEHNR, CDR2 FQNEAQ, per germline (reference sequence). This CDR3 has 12 residues. CDR3 sequence (DNA): TGTGCCAGCAGCTCCTCCCCCCAGCCCCAGCATTTT. Protein sequence: CASSSSPQPQHF.

Only a few counts were recorded for this clonotype. The rearrangement joins TRBV20-1 to TRBJ1-2, with unresolved D. The CDR3 runs to 12 residues. Germline CDR1 DFQATT, CDR2 SNEGSKA (reference sequence). The ends were cut back, 0 bases at V and 8 bases at J, with 10 bases in the middle. The CDR3: CSAREWQLGYTF. CDR3 DNA: TGCAGTGCTAGAGAATGGCAGCTCGGCTACACCTTC.

The rearrangement uses TRBV29-1 and TRBJ1-2; no definite D call. Trimming removed 5 bases at V and 1 base at J, with 11 bases between. There are 13 residues in the CDR3. Germline CDR1 reads SQVTM; CDR2 reads ANQGSEA. CDR3 bases: TGCAGCGTTAGTCCCTGGGGTAACTATGGCTACACCTTC. Translated, it gives CSVSPWGNYGYTF.

The chain recombines TRBV20-1 with TRBJ1-6, with a weak D call TRBD1 (6 bases). Trimming pared 6 bases from V and 8 bases from J, leaving 17 bases between. The CDR3 covers 14 residues. Germline V gives CDR1 DFQATT, CDR2 SNEGSKA (reference sequence). The CDR3 coding sequence is TGCAGTGCCGGGCGGGGGGCCCGTGATTCACCCCTCCACTTT. Protein: CSAGRGARDSPLHF.

This clonotype came up many times. The chain carries TRBV6-4 and TRBJ1-4; D is unresolved. V was pared by 5 bases and J by 8 bases, with 12 bases between. Germline V CDR1 and CDR2: MRHNA, SNTAGT. CDR3 length equals 13 residues. Here the CDR3 DNA reads TGTGCCAGCAGTAAAGGGCCGGAAGAAAAACTGTTTTTT. This translates into CASSKGPEEKLFF.

This clonotype was seen repeatedly, ten times or more. The chain carries TRBV20-1 and TRBJ2-1; 14 nucleotides line up with TRBD2. V lost 4 bases to trimming and J lost 9 bases; unmatched junction nucleotides: 5. Germline V gene sequence: CDR1 DFQATT, CDR2 SNEGSKA (reference sequence). This CDR3 contains 14 residues. The CDR3 nucleotides are TGCAGTGCTAAGGGACTAGCGGGAGTCGTTGAGCAGTTCTTC. Protein: CSAKGLAGVVEQFF.

The chain couples TRBV19 to TRBJ2-7; perhaps TRBD2 as D (5 bases). The CDR3 is 14 residues long. V was shortened by 3 bases and J by 2 bases, with 11 bases between the two germline ends. Germline lookup yields CDR1 LNHDA and CDR2 SQIVND (reference sequence). The CDR3, as DNA: TGTGCCAGTAGTATGGCCGGGGTTGCCTACGAGCAGTACTTC. This sequence encodes CASSMAGVAYEQYF.

The CDR3 DNA follows: TGTGCCAGCGAGGTCCTGAATGAGCAGTTCTTC. Encoded protein: CASEVLNEQFF. The chain joins TRBV7-8 to TRBJ2-1; D remains unclear. CDR3 length: 11 amino acids. Deletions cut 8 bases from V and 7 bases from J, with 9 bases between. The germline V gene encodes CDR1 SGHVS and CDR2 FQNEAQ.

This clonotype was detected ten times or more. The rearrangement links TRBV28 to TRBJ2-7, with D perhaps matching TRBD1 (5 bases). Looked up from germline, CDR1 is MDHEN and CDR2 is SYDVKM. CDR3 length: 15 amino acids. V gave up 5 bases and J gave up 2 bases, with 16 bases separating them. The CDR3 nucleotides read TGTGCCAGCAGTAGTTGGGGAACAGGCCCCTACGAGCAGTACTTC. This translates into CASSSWGTGPYEQYF.

This chain connects TRBV20-1 to TRBJ1-5; D unresolved. Trimming took off 7 bases at V and 4 bases at J, with 14 bases between the two ends. The CDR3 has 13 amino acids. From germline, CDR1 is DFQATT and CDR2 SNEGSKA (reference sequence). The CDR3 coding sequence is TGCAGTGTCAAGTCTGAACCTAATCAGCCCCAGCATTTT. As protein: CSVKSEPNQPQHF.

This clonotype was detected once. V and J are TRBV4-1 and TRBJ1-3; the D is unclear. Germline values: CDR1 MGHRA, CDR2 YSYEKL. The V end lost 5 bases, the J end lost 8 bases, and 16 bases lay between the germline ends. The CDR3 totals 14 residues. DNA of the CDR3: TGCGCCAGCAGCAACGCACCAAATGGCTACACCATATATTTT. Translated, it gives CASSNAPNGYTIYF.

The V and J genes are TRBV10-3 and TRBJ2-1, with D unclear. In germline, CDR1 is ENHRY, CDR2 SYGVKD. CDR3 length: 13 amino acids. Trimming cost V 11 bases and J 6 bases, with 17 bases left between them. CDR3 loop: CACKSGIGNEQFF. CDR3 coding DNA: TGTGCCTGCAAGTCCGGTATCGGCAATGAGCAGTTCTTC.

At least ten counts were recorded for this clonotype. The chain joins TRBV5-6 to TRBJ1-2, with 7 bases that match TRBD1. The germline V gene has CDR1 SGHDT and CDR2 YYEEEE. V lost 6 bases, J lost 1 base, and 9 bases stayed unmatched. The CDR3 has 15 amino acids. CDR3 in amino acids: CASIPGTEVNYGYTF. CDR3 sequence (DNA): TGTGCCAGCATTCCCGGGACAGAAGTTAACTATGGCTACACCTTC.

The chain is built from TRBV19 and TRBJ1-1; no definite D call. Germline CDR1 and CDR2: LNHDA and SQIVND (reference sequence). The CDR3 extends over 17 amino acids. Trimming removed 4 bases from V and 2 bases from J, with 20 bases in between. The CDR3 protein is CASSKRQTLNLNTEAFF. The CDR3 DNA reads TGTGCCAGTAGTAAGAGACAAACCCTGAACCTAAACACTGAAGCTTTCTTT.

This clonotype was observed a single time. The V gene is TRBV6-2 or TRBV6-3, the J gene TRBJ2-1; 7 nucleotides align to TRBD1. The CDR3 length is 16 residues. The germline V gene encodes CDR1 MNHEY and CDR2 SVGEGT. The J segment lost 0 bases and the V segment lost 3 bases, leaving 5 bases of the junction unmatched. CDR3 DNA: TGTGCCAGCAGTTATTCCGGGACAGCCTCCTACAATGAGCAGTTCTTC. Residues: CASSYSGTASYNEQFF.

The chain joins TRBV7-8 to TRBJ1-1; 7 bases map to TRBD1. This CDR3 has 14 residues. Germline CDR1 reads SGHVS; CDR2 reads FQNEAQ. V shed 1 base, J shed 5 bases, and the junction held 4 bases outside the gene matches. The CDR3 spells CASSLEGARTEAFF. As DNA, the CDR3 is TGTGCCAGCAGCTTAGAGGGGGCAAGGACTGAAGCTTTCTTT. Variable domain in full (rest from reference TRBV7-8 and TRBJ1-1): GAGVSQSPRYKVAKRGQDVALRCDPISGHVSLFWYQQALGQGPEFLTYFQNEAQLDKSGLPSDRFFAERPEGSVSTLKIQRTQQEDSAVYLCASSLEGARTEAFFGQGTRLTVV.

This clonotype was seen repeatedly, ten times or more. CDR3 in DNA: TGCAGTGCTAGAGATCGGGACACCTATAGCAATCAGCCCCAGCATTTT. Its translation: CSARDRDTYSNQPQHF. The chain joins TRBV20-1 to TRBJ1-5; maybe TRBD1 (6 bases). The germline V gene encodes CDR1 DFQATT and CDR2 SNEGSKA (reference sequence). V was cut by 0 bases and J by 0 bases, with 12 bases left in between. The CDR3 sequence is 16 residues long.

The chain combines TRBV2 with TRBJ2-1; D tentatively reads TRBD1 or TRBD2 (5 bases each). V was pared by 2 bases and J by 9 bases, with 11 bases between. This CDR3 contains 13 residues. CDR1 and CDR2 (germline): SNHLY, FYNNEI. CDR3 nucleotide sequence: TGTGCCAGCAGTGAATTTGTGGGGGTTGAGCAGTTCTTC. Its translation: CASSEFVGVEQFF. The complete variable domain, with remaining parts taken from reference TRBV2 and TRBJ2-1, reads EPEVTQTPSHQVTQMGQEVILRCVPISNHLYFYWYRQILGQKVEFLVSFYNNEISEKSEIFDDQFSVERPDGSNFTLKIRSTKLEDSAMYFCASSEFVGVEQFFGPGTRLTVL.

Regarding this clonotype: A junction boundary mismatches the germline segment, possibly from a read error. V gene TRBV12-3 or TRBV12-4 combines with J gene TRBJ2-5, with D perhaps matching TRBD2 (7 bases). The CDR3 contains 15 residues. The CDR3 region has the DNA TGTGCCAGCAGCTTAGTCGGCGGGGGCTACGGGGGCCAGTACTTC. Amino acids: CASSLVGGGYGGQYF.

In this sample, this clonotype turned up a few times. The rearrangement joins TRBV7-9 to TRBJ2-7; D ambiguous. The V end lost 1 base, the J end lost 6 bases, and 4 bases lay between the germline ends. Germline CDR1 reads SEHNR; CDR2 reads FQNEAQ (reference sequence). The CDR3 runs 11 residues. CDR3 sequence (DNA): TGTGCCAGCAGCTTAGAAAGCGAGCAGTACTTC. Encoded protein: CASSLESEQYF.